This passage covers 18 T cell receptor beta chains from one sample sequenced in a study of identical twins. TCRdb independently ran MiXCR on the 5' RACE reads; one entry per CDR3 protein. The profile shows 200,000 to 250,000 distinct CDR3 sequences, more than 13% of them singletons. Sample: memory (CD45RO+) T cells sorted from blood. Source of these receptors: a young woman in good health.

This clonotype has at least ten counts. The genes are TRBV28 and TRBJ2-2; D gene uncertain. Trimming shortened V by 7 bases and J by 0 bases, and 12 bases separated the two germline ends. Germline V lookup: CDR1 MDHEN, CDR2 SYDVKM. The length of the CDR3 is 15 residues. CDR3 bases: TGTGCCAGCATCCCCTCGACGGCGAACACCGGGGAGCTGTTTTTT. This gives the protein CASIPSTANTGELFF. Drawing the rest from reference TRBV28 and TRBJ2-2, the complete variable domain is DVKVTQSSRYLVKRTGEKVFLECVQDMDHENMFWYRQDPGLGLRLIYFSYDVKMKEKGDIPEGYSVSREKKERFSLILESASTNQTSMYLCASIPSTANTGELFFGEGSRLTVL.

This chain links TRBV6-1 with TRBJ1-5, with 8 positions matching TRBD1. The CDR3 has 13 residues. Germline trimming cut 6 bases from V and 11 bases from J; bases unmatched to any gene: 9. Germline V gene data show CDR1 as MNHNS and CDR2 as SASEGT. The CDR3 here is CASSSGQGGTQHF. The CDR3 DNA reads as TGTGCCAGCAGCTCCGGACAGGGAGGGACCCAGCATTTT.

This clonotype appeared a single time. The genes are TRBV7-8 and TRBJ2-5, with TRBD2 matching 9 bases. J lost 5 bases, V lost 6 bases, and 10 bases had no gene match. Germline loops: CDR1 SGHVS, CDR2 FQNEAQ. This CDR3 has 15 residues. Written as DNA, the CDR3 is TGTGCCAGCAGGGGATATAGCGGGAGTCGCGAGACCCAGTACTTC. Its protein product is CASRGYSGSRETQYF.

This clonotype turned up a few times. This chain links TRBV29-1 with TRBJ2-2; 8 bases fit TRBD2. Germline V gene sequence: CDR1 SQVTM, CDR2 ANQGSEA. V dropped 3 bases and J dropped 1; count of bases not matched to a gene: 4. The CDR3 is 15 amino acids. CDR3 nucleotides: TGCAGCGTTGATGGGCTAGCGGGGAACACCGGGGAGCTGTTTTTT. It yields the protein CSVDGLAGNTGELFF.

This chain connects TRBV12-5 to TRBJ2-1; D not resolved. Per the germline V gene, CDR1 is LGHNT and CDR2 is FRNRAP. The CDR3 runs 14 residues. The ends were cut back, 7 bases at V and 0 bases at J, with 10 bases in the middle. CDR3 amino acids: CASALTGSYNEQFF. The CDR3 DNA reads TGTGCTAGTGCCCTGACTGGCTCCTACAATGAGCAGTTCTTC.

Comments on this clonotype: Germline is not matched at one junction end, which may reflect a read error. The chain recombines TRBV5-6 with TRBJ1-1; D call uncertain. Germline CDR1 SGHDT, CDR2 YYEEEE. The CDR3 is made up of 11 amino acids. The CDR3 bases are TGTACCAGCAGCTTGAATGCTGAAGCTTTCTTT. It translates to CTSSLNAEAFF.

This clonotype was counted between two and nine times. The CDR3 DNA follows: TGTGCCAGCGCTAGTCAGGGAATAAGCTCCTACGAGCAGTACTTC. The encoded protein is CASASQGISSYEQYF. The chain recombines TRBV2 with TRBJ2-7; D possibly corresponds to TRBD1 (5 bases). The V and J ends lost 8 bases and 0 bases respectively, with 17 bases between them. The germline gives CDR1 SNHLY, CDR2 FYNNEI. The CDR3 totals 15 residues.

This clonotype was observed a few times. The chain joins TRBV15 to TRBJ1-5; possibly TRBD1 for D (5 bases). Germline-derived CDR1 and CDR2 are LNHNV and YYDKDF (reference sequence). V was shortened by 0 bases and J by 0 bases, with 12 bases between the two germline ends. This CDR3 is built from 17 residues. This chain's CDR3 is CATSREQGLYSNQPQHF. CDR3 bases: TGTGCCACCAGCAGAGAGCAGGGTCTTTATAGCAATCAGCCCCAGCATTTT.

J is TRBJ1-1 and V is TRBV10-2; D not certain. The V gene lost 2 bases and the J gene lost 1 base, with 11 bases spanning the gap. The length of the CDR3 is 15 residues. Germline V gene sequence: CDR1 WSHSY, CDR2 SAAADI. The CDR3 spells CASSEPMGENTEAFF. The CDR3, as DNA: TGCGCCAGCAGTGAGCCGATGGGAGAGAACACTGAAGCTTTCTTT.

The CDR3 sequence is CASSLVGQETQYF. As DNA, the CDR3 is TGTGCCAGCAGCTTAGTAGGGCAAGAGACCCAGTACTTC. V gene TRBV7-9 combines with J gene TRBJ2-5; D unclear. This CDR3 comprises 13 residues. V lost 1 base and J lost 2, with 5 bases in between. CDR1 and CDR2 from the germline V gene are SEHNR and FQNEAQ (reference sequence).

This clonotype was seen a handful of times. One junction end disagrees with the germline gene, perhaps due to a read error. The V and J genes are TRBV7-7 and TRBJ2-2; TRBD2 agrees at 8 bases. CDR1 is SSHAT and CDR2 is FNYEAQ in the germline V gene (reference sequence). This CDR3 is built from 16 residues. In nucleotides, the CDR3 is TGTGCTAGCAGCCCCGGTGGGACGTCTAGCGGGGGGGAGCTGTTTTTT. Protein: CASSPGGTSSGGELFF.

This clonotype was detected only a few times. The J gene is TRBJ2-3, the V gene TRBV11-2, with 11 positions matching TRBD2. Germline CDR1 SGHAT, CDR2 FQNNGV. The CDR3 has 15 residues. The J segment lost 2 bases and the V segment lost 7 bases, leaving 5 bases of the junction unmatched. CDR3 sequence reads: CASTSSGRATDTQYF. The CDR3 coding sequence is TGTGCCAGCACCAGTAGCGGGAGGGCCACAGATACGCAGTATTTT. The variable domain in full, completed from reference TRBV11-2 and TRBJ2-3, reads EAGVAQSPRYKIIEKRQSVAFWCNPISGHATLYWYQQILGQGPKLLIQFQNNGVVDDSQLPKDRFSAERLKGVDSTLKIQPAKLEDSAVYLCASTSSGRATDTQYFGPGTRLTVL.

This clonotype was detected only a few times. The chain uses TRBV5-5 and TRBJ2-3, with a tentative D call TRBD1 (6 bases). The CDR3 runs to 14 residues. V was trimmed by 2 bases and J by 4 bases, leaving 11 bases between them. CDR1 SGHKS and CDR2 YYEKEE come from the germline V gene (reference sequence). CDR3 region: CASSFGQRPDTQYF. In DNA form, the CDR3 reads TGTGCCAGCAGCTTCGGACAGAGGCCAGATACGCAGTATTTT.

The chain is built from TRBV5-1 and TRBJ2-7, with D uncertain. Germline lookup yields CDR1 SGHRS and CDR2 YFSETQ. The CDR3 runs to 14 residues. The V end was cut by 4 bases, the J end by 3 bases, with 14 bases between. CDR3 amino acids: CASSQGPRDYEQYF. CDR3 DNA: TGCGCCAGCAGCCAAGGACCCAGAGACTACGAGCAGTACTTC.

The rearrangement links TRBV9 to TRBJ1-2, with 8 bases lining up with TRBD1. The CDR3 totals 14 residues. Germline V gene sequence: CDR1 SGDLS, CDR2 YYNGEE. V dropped 7 bases and J dropped 7; count of bases not matched to a gene: 12. CDR3 DNA sequence: TGTGCCAGCGGCGGGGCAGGGGGCTCGGGTGGCTACACCTTC. This translates into CASGGAGGSGGYTF.

In its sample, this clonotype was seen a few times. The chain is built from TRBV7-9 and TRBJ1-3; D unresolved. This CDR3 is 15 amino acids long. Between the trimmed V and J ends, which lost 5 bases and 0 bases, there was a span of 11 bases. CDR1 SEHNR and CDR2 FQNEAQ come from the germline V gene (reference sequence). The CDR3 region is CASSRSDYSGNTIYF. The CDR3 coding sequence is TGTGCCAGCAGCCGGTCCGATTACTCTGGAAACACCATATATTTT.

This chain joins TRBV5-1 and TRBJ2-7, with 8 nucleotides matching TRBD1. Germline assignment: CDR1 SGHRS and CDR2 YFSETQ. With V trimmed by 5 bases and J by 3 bases, 13 bases remained unmatched. The CDR3 extends over 16 amino acids. The CDR3 here is CASRWVRTGPLYEQYF. The CDR3 bases are TGCGCCAGCAGATGGGTCCGGACAGGGCCCCTCTACGAGCAGTACTTC. The variable domain in full, with the rest retrieved from reference TRBV5-1 and TRBJ2-7, is KAGVTQTPRYLIKTRGQQVTLSCSPISGHRSVSWYQQTPGQGLQFLFEYFSETQRNKGNFPGRFSGRQFSNSRSEMNVSTLELGDSALYLCASRWVRTGPLYEQYFGPGTRLTVT.

The rearrangement uses TRBV5-1 and TRBJ2-5; 7 nucleotides match TRBD1. The CDR3 spans 15 residues. The V gene's germline CDR1 is SGHRS and CDR2 YFSETQ. The trim removed 4 bases at V and 4 bases at J, leaving 10 bases unmatched. The CDR3 DNA follows: TGCGCCAGCAGCCCACAGGGGCTCCTAGGAGAGACCCAGTACTTC. This sequence encodes CASSPQGLLGETQYF.